The next 6 T cell receptor beta chains were all read from a single sample in a study of cytomegalovirus exposure and HLA in healthy donors. Amplification used 60 Vbeta primers and 13 Jbeta primers. Generated by immunoSEQ multiplex PCR, the TCRdb table keeps only in-frame clones and is missing some. This sample has about 180,000 clones, with approximately 84% found just once. The source material was PBMCs. Receptors were obtained from a girl under 18 in good health and CMV-seropositive.

V is TRBV5-1 and J is TRBJ2-5; weak D call: TRBD2 (5 bases). Trimming removed 9 bases from V and 1 base from J, with 13 bases in between. Germline V CDR1 and CDR2: SGHRS, YFSETQ. The CDR3 is made up of 13 amino acids. The CDR3 sequence is CATRTGSQETQYF. In nucleotides, the CDR3 is TGCGCCACCAGAACGGGATCCCAAGAGACCCAGTACTTC.

V gene TRBV19 combines with J gene TRBJ1-2; 7 nucleotides agree with TRBD1. The V segment lost 5 bases and the J segment 10 bases; nucleotides outside the gene matches: 13. CDR3 length equals 14 residues. Germline lookup yields CDR1 LNHDA and CDR2 SQIVND (reference sequence). The DNA of the CDR3 is TGTGCCAGTAGTGTCGTAACAGGGGTAAACAACTACACCTTC. It encodes CASSVVTGVNNYTF.

The chain uses TRBV6-5 and TRBJ2-7, with TRBD2 identical over 10 bases. The CDR3 spans 13 residues. Germline values: CDR1 MNHEY, CDR2 SVGAGI. The junction had 5 bases not matched to a gene; V was cut back by 6 bases and J by 6 bases. The CDR3 loop is CASREREGLEQYF. CDR3 nucleotide sequence: TGTGCCAGCAGAGAGCGGGAGGGCCTCGAGCAGTACTTC.

This clone was detected only a few times. J is TRBJ2-5 and V is TRBV11-2, with D tentatively TRBD2 (6 bases). CDR3 length: 16 residues. Germline V lookup: CDR1 SGHAT, CDR2 FQNNGV. Trimming shortened V by 5 bases and J by 2 bases, and 18 bases separated the two germline ends. CDR3 nucleotide sequence: TGTGCCAGCAGCCGTAGGGGAGGTGAGGGACAAGAGACCCAGTACTTC. Translated: CASSRRGGEGQETQYF.

The chain employs TRBV5-1 and TRBJ1-2; 7 bases are shared with TRBD1. This CDR3 region has 13 residues. V shed 0 bases and J 4 bases; nucleotides not matched to a gene: 0. Germline V gene data show CDR1 as SGHRS and CDR2 as YFSETQ. The CDR3 is CASSLGTGYGYTF. CDR3 bases: TGCGCCAGCAGCTTGGGGACAGGCTATGGCTACACCTTC. The full variable domain, in which reference TRBV5-1 and TRBJ1-2 provide the parts outside the CDR3, is KAGVTQTPRYLIKTRGQQVTLSCSPISGHRSVSWYQQTPGQGLQFLFEYFSETQRNKGNFPGRFSGRQFSNSRSEMNVSTLELGDSALYLCASSLGTGYGYTFGSGTRLTVV.

The chain is built from TRBV5-1 and TRBJ2-3, with a possible D match to TRBD1 (6 bases). V lost 4 bases to trimming and J lost 0 bases, with 15 bases between them. CDR1 SGHRS and CDR2 YFSETQ come from the germline V gene. The CDR3 is made up of 16 amino acids. The CDR3 bases are TGCGCCAGCAGCCCCCCCCAGGGGATAAGCACAGATACGCAGTATTTT. Translated, it gives CASSPPQGISTDTQYF. The full variable domain, rest sourced from reference TRBV5-1 and TRBJ2-3, is KAGVTQTPRYLIKTRGQQVTLSCSPISGHRSVSWYQQTPGQGLQFLFEYFSETQRNKGNFPGRFSGRQFSNSRSEMNVSTLELGDSALYLCASSPPQGISTDTQYFGPGTRLTVL.